Sequencing of this T cell receptor (beta chain) was carried out in a study of cytomegalovirus exposure and HLA in healthy donors. At the level of the study: A preliminary data release comprised roughly 80 million unique TCRs obtained from HLA-typed donors.

Vbeta (60) and Jbeta (13) primers were used in the PCR. Data came from immunoSEQ multiplex PCR; TCRdb stores just in-frame clones and leaves some out. The sample shows more than 200,000 clones, 60% to 80% of them seen only once. Unmatched junction bases numbered 2, after V lost 5 bases and J lost 4 bases. Germline V gene lookup returns CDR1 SGHTA and CDR2 FQGNSA. The CDR3 sequence is 13 residues long. The sequence was obtained from a male donor in good health and CMV-seronegative. The gene calls are TRBV7-2 and TRBJ2-7, with TRBD1 matching over 10 bases. The sample taken for sequencing was PBMCs. CDR3 DNA: TGTGCCAGCAGCAGACAGGGGGCGTACGAGCAGTACTTC. Amino acids: CASSRQGAYEQYF. Full variable domain (rest looked up from reference TRBV7-2 and TRBJ2-7): GAGVSQSPSNKVTEKGKDVELRCDPISGHTALYWYRQSLGQGLEFLIYFQGNSAPDKSGLPSDRFSAERTGGSVSTLTIQRTQQEDSAVYLCASSRQGAYEQYFGPGTRLTVT.